This T cell receptor beta chain comes out of a study of high-grade serous ovarian cancer treatment subgroups. This clone has only a few counts. What it recognizes is unknown. Tumor samples were taken before definitive surgery or chemotherapy. Germline assignment: CDR1 LGHNA and CDR2 YSLEER. Trimming at V came to 0 bases and at J to 8 bases, leaving 11 bases not matched to a gene. The CDR3 length is 16 residues. General observations from the study: Different patients shared almost no repertoire; same-patient tumors shared roughly 0.095 to 0.85. Spatial context was lost because tumors were sequenced in bulk.

Libraries were prepared by immunoSEQ multiplex PCR; TCRdb keeps only in-frame clonotypes and omits some of them. The sample includes about 1,900 clones, roughly 80% of them seen just once. Source material: tumor tissue. The receptor was isolated from a human donor with high-grade serous ovarian cancer. The chain uses TRBV4-3 and TRBJ1-2; 8 bases match TRBD1. CDR3 sequence reads: CASSQDRTSSGGGYTF. CDR3 nucleotide sequence: TGCGCCAGCAGCCAAGATCGGACCTCCTCAGGGGGCGGCTACACCTTC.